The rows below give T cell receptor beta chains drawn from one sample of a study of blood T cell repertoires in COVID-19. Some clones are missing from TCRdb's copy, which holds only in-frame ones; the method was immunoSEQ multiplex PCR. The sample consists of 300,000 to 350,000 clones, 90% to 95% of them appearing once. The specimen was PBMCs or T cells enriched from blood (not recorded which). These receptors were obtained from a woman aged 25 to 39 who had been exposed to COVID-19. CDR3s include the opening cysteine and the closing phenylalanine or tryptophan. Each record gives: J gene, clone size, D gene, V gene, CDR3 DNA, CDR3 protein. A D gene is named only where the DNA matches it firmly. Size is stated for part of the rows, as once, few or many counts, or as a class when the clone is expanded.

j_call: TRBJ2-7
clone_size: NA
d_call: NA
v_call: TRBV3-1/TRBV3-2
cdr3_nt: TGTGCCAGCAGCCAAATAGGGGGGGCCCACGAGCAGTACTTC
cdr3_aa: CASSQIGGAHEQYF

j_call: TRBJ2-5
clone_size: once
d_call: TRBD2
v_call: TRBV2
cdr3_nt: TGTGCCAGCAGGGGTCGGACTAGCGGGGTCCAAGAGACCCAGTACTTC
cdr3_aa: CASRGRTSGVQETQYF

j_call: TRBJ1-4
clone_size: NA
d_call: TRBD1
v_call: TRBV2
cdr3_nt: TGTGCCAGCAGAGCCTGGACAGGGGGCAATGAAAAACTGTTTTTT
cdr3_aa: CASRAWTGGNEKLFF

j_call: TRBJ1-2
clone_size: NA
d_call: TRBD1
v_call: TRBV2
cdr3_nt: TGTGCCAGCGCCGGGGGGACAGGTCAAAGGTATGGCTACACCTTC
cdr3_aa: CASAGGTGQRYGYTF

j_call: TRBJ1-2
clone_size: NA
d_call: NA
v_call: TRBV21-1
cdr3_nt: TGTGCCAGCAGCAAAGTGGAGGACAGGGGTAATGACTATGGCTACACCTTC
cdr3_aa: CASSKVEDRGNDYGYTF

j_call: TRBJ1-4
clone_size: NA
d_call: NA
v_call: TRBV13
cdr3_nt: TGTGCCAGCATTTTCCGGGACAAGGGGGAAAAACTGTTTTTT
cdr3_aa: CASIFRDKGEKLFF

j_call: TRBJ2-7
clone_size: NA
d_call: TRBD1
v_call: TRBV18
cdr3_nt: TGTGCCAGCTCACCGACACCGGGACAGGGCTTCTACGAGCAGTACTTC
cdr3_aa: CASSPTPGQGFYEQYF

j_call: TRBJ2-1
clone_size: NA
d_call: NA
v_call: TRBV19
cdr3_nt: TGTGCCAGTAGTATAGGTAGCTTCGATGAGCAGTTCTTC
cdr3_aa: CASSIGSFDEQFF

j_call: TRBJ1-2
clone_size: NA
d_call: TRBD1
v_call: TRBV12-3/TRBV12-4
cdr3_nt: TGTGCCAGCAGTTTAGGGACAGGGGTCGGCTACACCTTC
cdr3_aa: CASSLGTGVGYTF

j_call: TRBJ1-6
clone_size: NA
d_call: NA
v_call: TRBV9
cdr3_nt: TGTGCCAGCAGCGACGGTAGACAGAGGAATTCACCCCTCCACTTT
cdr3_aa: CASSDGRQRNSPLHF

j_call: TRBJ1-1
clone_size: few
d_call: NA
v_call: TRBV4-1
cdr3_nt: TGCGCCAGCAGCCAAGAGGGTGGTAGGGAGTGGGACACTGAAGCTTTCTTT
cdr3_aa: CASSQEGGREWDTEAFF

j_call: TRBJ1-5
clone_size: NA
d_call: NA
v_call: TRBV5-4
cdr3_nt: TGTGCCAGCAGCTTCCAGGGGTATCAGCCCCAGCATTTT
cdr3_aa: CASSFQGYQPQHF

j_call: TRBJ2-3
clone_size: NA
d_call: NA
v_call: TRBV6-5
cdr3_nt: TGTGCCAGCACCTACCCCCATACGCAGTATTTT
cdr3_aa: CASTYPHTQYF

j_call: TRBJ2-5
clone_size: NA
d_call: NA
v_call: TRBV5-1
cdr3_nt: TGCGCCAGCAGCTTGGGTGAGCGAGCCCAGTACTTC
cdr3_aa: CASSLGERAQYF

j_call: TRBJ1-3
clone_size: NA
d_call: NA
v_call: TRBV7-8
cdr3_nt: TGTGCCAGCAGCTTAGCTGAAGGGGCTTATGGAAACACCATATATTTT
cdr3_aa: CASSLAEGAYGNTIYF

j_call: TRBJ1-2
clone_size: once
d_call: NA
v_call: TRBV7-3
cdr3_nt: TGTGCCAGCAGCTTACGACACCAGGGATACGGCTACACCTTC
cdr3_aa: CASSLRHQGYGYTF

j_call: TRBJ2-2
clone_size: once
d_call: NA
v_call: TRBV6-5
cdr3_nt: TGTGCCAGCACCTCCTTATCCGGTAACACCGGGGAGCTGTTTTTT
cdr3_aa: CASTSLSGNTGELFF